A single sample gave rise to the 9 T cell receptor beta chains below, sequenced in a study of blood T cell repertoires in COVID-19. Using immunoSEQ multiplex PCR, the repertoire was profiled, and TCRdb retains in-frame clones only, with some absent. The sample includes approximately 40,000 clones, roughly four fifths of them seen just once. Sequenced sample: peripheral blood. These receptors were taken from a human donor in a cohort sampled during active COVID-19.

This chain links TRBV5-1 with TRBJ2-5; 7 bases are shared with TRBD1. With V trimmed by 1 base and J by 5 bases, 5 bases remained unmatched. The CDR3 runs to 14 residues. From germline, CDR1 is SGHRS and CDR2 YFSETQ. The CDR3 sequence is CASSLTGARETQYF. DNA for the CDR3: TGCGCCAGCAGCTTGACAGGGGCCCGGGAGACCCAGTACTTC.

The chain joins TRBV6-5 to TRBJ1-5, with 8 bases that match TRBD1. In germline, CDR1 is MNHEY, CDR2 SVGAGI. The CDR3 is made up of 14 amino acids. With V trimmed by 7 bases and J by 4 bases, 6 bases remained unmatched. CDR3 in DNA: TGTGCCAGCATAGCCACAGGGGGAAATCAGCCCCAGCATTTT. This sequence encodes CASIATGGNQPQHF.

V is TRBV9 and J is TRBJ1-3, with unresolved D. The V gene lost 3 bases and the J gene lost 2 bases, with 12 bases spanning the gap. Germline V lookup: CDR1 SGDLS, CDR2 YYNGEE. The CDR3 totals 15 residues. The CDR3 here is CASSAHTEAGNTIYF. The DNA for the CDR3 is TGTGCCAGCAGCGCTCACACGGAGGCTGGAAACACCATATATTTT.

The sample holds a few counts of this clone. The chain couples TRBV29-1 to TRBJ2-7; TRBD1 might be the D (5 bases). The CDR3 length is 12 residues. The germline CDR1 and CDR2 sequences are SQVTM and ANQGSEA. The ends were cut back, 5 bases at V and 4 bases at J, with 12 bases in the middle. CDR3 loop: CSVQQGIYEQYF. In DNA form, the CDR3 reads TGCAGCGTTCAGCAGGGAATTTACGAGCAGTACTTC.

The chain joins TRBV6-5 to TRBJ1-4, with 9 positions matching TRBD1. V trimming: 8 bases; J trimming: 4 bases; junction bases outside the gene matches: 2. The CDR3 runs 13 residues. Germline V gene data show CDR1 as MNHEY and CDR2 as SVGAGI. The CDR3 DNA reads TGTGCCAGCTGGACAGGGGTTAATGAAAAACTGTTTTTT. Amino acid sequence: CASWTGVNEKLFF.

A note on this clone: This specimen includes other DNA sequences encoding the same CDR3. The chain is built from TRBV24-1 and TRBJ2-5; D is perhaps TRBD2 (6 bases). This CDR3 spans 13 amino acids. Germline CDR1 KGHDR, CDR2 SFDVKD. V lost 4 bases to trimming and J lost 4 bases, with 9 bases between them. CDR3 DNA: TGTGCCACCAGTGACCCAGCGGGAGAGACCCAGTACTTC. It is translated as CATSDPAGETQYF.

This chain joins TRBV3-1 (or the pseudogene TRBV3-2) and TRBJ2-5; the match to TRBD1 covers 7 bases. Looked up from germline, CDR1 is LGHDT and CDR2 is YNNKEL (reference sequence). The CDR3 covers 15 residues. V gave up 2 bases and J gave up 2 bases; unmatched junction bases: 5. The CDR3 here is CASSQQGQTQETQYF. The CDR3 DNA is TGTGCCAGCAGCCAACAGGGACAGACACAAGAGACCCAGTACTTC.

This clone was counted a single time. The chain couples TRBV16 to TRBJ2-4, with 9 bases that match TRBD2. The CDR3 sequence is 17 residues long. The J segment lost 0 bases and the V segment lost 2 bases, leaving 5 bases of the junction unmatched. Germline loops: CDR1 KGHSY, CDR2 FQNENV. CDR3 nucleotide sequence: TGTGCCAGCAGCCAAGACGAGCGGGGGGTAGCCAAAAACATTCAGTACTTC. Its protein product is CASSQDERGVAKNIQYF.

V usage is TRBV28 and J usage is TRBJ1-6; D unresolved. The CDR3 is 15 amino acids. The V and J ends lost 4 bases and 0 bases respectively, with 7 bases between them. Per germline, CDR1 MDHEN and CDR2 SYDVKM. The CDR3 DNA reads TGTGCCAGCAGTTCTCTAAGCTCCTATAATTCACCCCTCCACTTT. This gives the protein CASSSLSSYNSPLHF. Supplemented by reference TRBV28 and TRBJ1-6, the full variable domain reads DVKVTQSSRYLVKRTGEKVFLECVQDMDHENMFWYRQDPGLGLRLIYFSYDVKMKEKGDIPEGYSVSREKKERFSLILESASTNQTSMYLCASSSLSSYNSPLHFGNGTRLTVT.